A single sample gave rise to the 2 T cell receptor beta chains below, sequenced in a study of cytomegalovirus exposure and HLA in healthy donors (dated by TCRdb to 2016 to 2017). Libraries were prepared through the immunoSEQ multiplex PCR assay. The multiplex PCR relied on a mix of 60 forward primers for TCR Vbeta segments and 13 reverse primers for TCR Jbeta segments. Not all clones reach the TCRdb copy of this immuneACCESS table, which keeps in-frame sequences only. Checked studies attribute under half of the gap to unresolved V genes and leave the rest unexplained. The table for this sample lists approximately 210,000 clones. The top ten hold less than 1% of the sample. The specimen was PBMCs. The receptors derive from a woman in her thirties in good health and CMV-seropositive.

The rearrangement joins TRBV6-5 to TRBJ1-5; D is unclear. V was trimmed by 7 bases and J by 7 bases, leaving 11 bases between them. Germline-derived CDR1 and CDR2 are MNHEY and SVGAGI. The CDR3 runs to 12 residues. Here the CDR3 reads CASTTNGQPQHF. CDR3 in DNA: TGTGCCAGCACCACTAATGGACAGCCCCAGCATTTT.

This rearrangement joins TRBV19 to TRBJ1-2; 7 bases are a match to TRBD1. The CDR3 extends over 14 amino acids. With V trimmed by 3 bases and J by 5 bases, 6 bases remained unmatched. CDR1 and CDR2 (germline): LNHDA, SQIVND (reference sequence). Written as DNA, the CDR3 is TGTGCCAGTAGTATCTTCGGACAGGATTATGGCTACACCTTC. It is translated as CASSIFGQDYGYTF.